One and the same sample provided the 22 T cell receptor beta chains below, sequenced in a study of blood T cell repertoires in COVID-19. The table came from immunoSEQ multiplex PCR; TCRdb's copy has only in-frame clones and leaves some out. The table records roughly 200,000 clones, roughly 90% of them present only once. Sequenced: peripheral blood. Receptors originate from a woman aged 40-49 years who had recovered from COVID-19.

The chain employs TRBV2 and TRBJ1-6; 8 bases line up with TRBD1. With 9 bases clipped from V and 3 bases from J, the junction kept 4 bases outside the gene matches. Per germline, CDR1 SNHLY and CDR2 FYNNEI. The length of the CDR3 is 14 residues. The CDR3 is CARAGTGYNSPLHF. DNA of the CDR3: TGTGCCAGGGCAGGGACAGGCTATAATTCACCCCTCCACTTT.

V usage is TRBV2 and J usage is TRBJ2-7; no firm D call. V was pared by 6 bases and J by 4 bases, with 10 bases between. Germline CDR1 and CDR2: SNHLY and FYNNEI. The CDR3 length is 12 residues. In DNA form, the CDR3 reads TGTGCCAGCAGGCAGTCAGGTTACGAGCAGTACTTC. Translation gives CASRQSGYEQYF.

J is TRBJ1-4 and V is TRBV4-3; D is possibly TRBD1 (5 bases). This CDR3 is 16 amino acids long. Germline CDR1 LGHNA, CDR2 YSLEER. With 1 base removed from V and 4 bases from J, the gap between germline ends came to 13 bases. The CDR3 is CASSQGRRVHNEKLFF. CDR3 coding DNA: TGCGCCAGCAGCCAAGGACGCAGGGTCCATAATGAAAAACTGTTTTTT.

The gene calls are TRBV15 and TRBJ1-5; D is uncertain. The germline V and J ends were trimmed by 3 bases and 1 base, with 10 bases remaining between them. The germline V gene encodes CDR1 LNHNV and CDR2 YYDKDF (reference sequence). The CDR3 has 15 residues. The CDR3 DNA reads TGTGCCACCAGCAGCGAAGACGGGAGCAATCAGCCCCAGCATTTT. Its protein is CATSSEDGSNQPQHF.

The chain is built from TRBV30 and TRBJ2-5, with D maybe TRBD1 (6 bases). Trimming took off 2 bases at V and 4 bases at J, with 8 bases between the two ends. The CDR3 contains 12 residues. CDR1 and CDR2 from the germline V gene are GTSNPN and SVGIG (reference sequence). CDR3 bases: TGTGCCTGGAGTAGAGGGGGAGAGACCCAGTACTTC. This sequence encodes CAWSRGGETQYF.

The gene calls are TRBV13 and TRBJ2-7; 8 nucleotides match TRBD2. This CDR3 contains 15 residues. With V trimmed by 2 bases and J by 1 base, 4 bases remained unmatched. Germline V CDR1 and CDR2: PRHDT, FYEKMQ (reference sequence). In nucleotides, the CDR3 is TGTGCCAGCAGCTTAAGCGGGAGAGGGTCCTACGAGCAGTACTTC. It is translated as CASSLSGRGSYEQYF.

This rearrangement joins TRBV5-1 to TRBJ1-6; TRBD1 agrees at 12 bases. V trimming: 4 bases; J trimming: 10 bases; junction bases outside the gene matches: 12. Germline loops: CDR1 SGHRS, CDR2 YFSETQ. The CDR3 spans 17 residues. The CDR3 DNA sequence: TGCGCCAGCAGCCCCGGGACAGGGGGCTTAAAGGGATCACCCCTCCACTTT. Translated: CASSPGTGGLKGSPLHF.

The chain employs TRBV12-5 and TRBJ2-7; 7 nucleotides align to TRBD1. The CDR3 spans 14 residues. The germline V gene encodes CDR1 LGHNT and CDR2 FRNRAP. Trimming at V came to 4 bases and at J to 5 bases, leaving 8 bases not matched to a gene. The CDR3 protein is CASGSDRPGNEQYF. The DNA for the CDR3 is TGTGCTAGTGGTTCGGACAGGCCGGGGAACGAGCAGTACTTC.

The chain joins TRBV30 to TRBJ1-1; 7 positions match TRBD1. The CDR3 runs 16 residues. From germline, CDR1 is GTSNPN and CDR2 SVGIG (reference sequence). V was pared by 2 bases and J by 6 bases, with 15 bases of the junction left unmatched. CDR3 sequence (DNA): TGTGCCTGGAGTTCTCCCAAGGACAGGTCGAGGGCTGAAGCTTTCTTT. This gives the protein CAWSSPKDRSRAEAFF.

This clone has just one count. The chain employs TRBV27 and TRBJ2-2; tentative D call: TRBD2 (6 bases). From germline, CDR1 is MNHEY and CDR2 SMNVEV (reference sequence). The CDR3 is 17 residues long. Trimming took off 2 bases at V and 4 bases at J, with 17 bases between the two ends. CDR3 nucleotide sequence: TGTGCCAGCAGTTTAGCTTCGGCTAGCGTGGGCACCGGGGAGCTGTTTTTT. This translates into CASSLASASVGTGELFF.

As DNA, the CDR3 is TGTGCCAGTAGTGTGACAGGTATGGGCCAGCCCCAGCATTTT. This encodes CASSVTGMGQPQHF. This chain uses TRBV19 with TRBJ1-5, with D possibly matching TRBD1 (6 bases). The CDR3 is 14 amino acids. Germline V gives CDR1 LNHDA, CDR2 SQIVND (reference sequence). V was pared by 5 bases and J by 7 bases, with 15 bases between.

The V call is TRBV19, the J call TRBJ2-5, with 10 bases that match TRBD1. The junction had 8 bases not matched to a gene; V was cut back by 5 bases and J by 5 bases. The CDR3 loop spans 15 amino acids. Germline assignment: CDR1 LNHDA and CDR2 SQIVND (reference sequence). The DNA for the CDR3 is TGTGCCAGTAGTGCCAGACAGGGGGCCTGGGAGACCCAGTACTTC. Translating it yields CASSARQGAWETQYF.

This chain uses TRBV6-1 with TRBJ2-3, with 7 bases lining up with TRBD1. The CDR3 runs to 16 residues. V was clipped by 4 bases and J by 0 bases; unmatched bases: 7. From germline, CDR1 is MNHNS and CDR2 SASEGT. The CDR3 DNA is TGTGCCAGCAGTGCCTGGGGACAGACTAGCACAGATACGCAGTATTTT. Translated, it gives CASSAWGQTSTDTQYF.

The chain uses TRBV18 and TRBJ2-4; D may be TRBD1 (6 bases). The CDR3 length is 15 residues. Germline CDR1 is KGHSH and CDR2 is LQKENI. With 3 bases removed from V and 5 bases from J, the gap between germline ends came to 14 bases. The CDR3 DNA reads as TGTGCCAGCTCACCCCCCAGGGGACGGGAAAACATTCAGTACTTC. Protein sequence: CASSPPRGRENIQYF.

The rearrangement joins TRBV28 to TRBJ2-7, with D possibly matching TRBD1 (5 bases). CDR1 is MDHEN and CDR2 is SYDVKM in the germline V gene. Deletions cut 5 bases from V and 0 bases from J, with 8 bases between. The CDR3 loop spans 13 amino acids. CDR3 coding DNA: TGTGCCAGCAGTAAGGACAACTCCTACGAGCAGTACTTC. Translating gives CASSKDNSYEQYF.

In DNA form, the CDR3 reads TGTGCCTGGGCCGTGGGGACACAGAATGAAAAACTGTTTTTT. It yields the protein CAWAVGTQNEKLFF. V gene TRBV30 combines with J gene TRBJ1-4; tentatively, D is TRBD1 (6 bases). The CDR3 spans 14 residues. Trimming took 5 bases from V and 5 from J, leaving 15 bases between them. Germline values: CDR1 GTSNPN, CDR2 SVGIG (reference sequence).

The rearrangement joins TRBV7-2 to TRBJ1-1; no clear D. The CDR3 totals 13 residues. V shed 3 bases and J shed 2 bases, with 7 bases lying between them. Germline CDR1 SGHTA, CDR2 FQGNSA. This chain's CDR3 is CASSFAGNTEAFF. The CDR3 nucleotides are TGTGCCAGCAGCTTCGCGGGAAACACTGAAGCTTTCTTT. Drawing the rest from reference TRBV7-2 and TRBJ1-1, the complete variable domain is GAGVSQSPSNKVTEKGKDVELRCDPISGHTALYWYRQSLGQGLEFLIYFQGNSAPDKSGLPSDRFSAERTGGSVSTLTIQRTQQEDSAVYLCASSFAGNTEAFFGQGTRLTVV.

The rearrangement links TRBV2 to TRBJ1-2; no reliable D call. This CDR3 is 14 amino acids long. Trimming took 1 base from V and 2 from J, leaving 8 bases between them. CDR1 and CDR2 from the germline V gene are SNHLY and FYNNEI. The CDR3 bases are TGTGCCAGCAGTGAAGGCGGCAGAAACTATGGCTACACCTTC. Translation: CASSEGGRNYGYTF. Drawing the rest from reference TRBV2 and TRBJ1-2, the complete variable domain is EPEVTQTPSHQVTQMGQEVILRCVPISNHLYFYWYRQILGQKVEFLVSFYNNEISEKSEIFDDQFSVERPDGSNFTLKIRSTKLEDSAMYFCASSEGGRNYGYTFGSGTRLTVV.

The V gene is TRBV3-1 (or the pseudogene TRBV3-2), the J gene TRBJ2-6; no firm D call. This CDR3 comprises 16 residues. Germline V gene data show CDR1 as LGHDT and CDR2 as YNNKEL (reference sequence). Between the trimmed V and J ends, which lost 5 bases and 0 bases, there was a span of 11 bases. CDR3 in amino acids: CASSSYGLSGANVLTF. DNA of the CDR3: TGTGCCAGCAGCTCATATGGCCTCTCTGGGGCCAACGTCCTGACTTTC.

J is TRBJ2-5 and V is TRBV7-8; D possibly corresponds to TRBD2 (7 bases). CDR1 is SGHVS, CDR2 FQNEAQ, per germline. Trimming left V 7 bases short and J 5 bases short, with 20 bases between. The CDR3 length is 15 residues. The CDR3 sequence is CASNRAGAPGETQYF. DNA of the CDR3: TGTGCCAGCAACAGGGCGGGAGCCCCCGGGGAGACCCAGTACTTC.

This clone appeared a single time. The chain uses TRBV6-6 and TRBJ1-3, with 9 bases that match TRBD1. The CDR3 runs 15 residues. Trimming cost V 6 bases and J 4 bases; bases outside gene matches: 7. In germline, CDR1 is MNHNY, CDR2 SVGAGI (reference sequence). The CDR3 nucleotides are TGTGCCAGCAGACTGGGACAGGGATCCGGAAACACCATATATTTT. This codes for CASRLGQGSGNTIYF.

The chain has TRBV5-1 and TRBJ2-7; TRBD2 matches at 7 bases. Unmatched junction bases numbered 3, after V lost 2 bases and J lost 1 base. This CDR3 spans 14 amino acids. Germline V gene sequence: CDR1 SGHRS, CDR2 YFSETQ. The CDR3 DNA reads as TGCGCCAGCAGCTTTAGCGGGTTTTCCTACGAGCAGTACTTC. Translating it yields CASSFSGFSYEQYF.